Presented here are 15 T cell receptor beta chains from one specimen sequenced in a study of cytomegalovirus exposure and HLA in healthy donors. 60 Vbeta and 13 Jbeta primers were used in PCR. Repertoires were generated with immunoSEQ multiplex PCR, while TCRdb's copy carries only in-frame clones and drops some. The table records about 43,000 clones, approximately 60% of them present only once. The sequencing sample was made of PBMCs. The receptors stem from a human donor in good health.

V usage is TRBV10-3 and J usage is TRBJ2-7; tentative D call: TRBD2 (5 bases). This CDR3 has 11 amino acids. Germline V gene data show CDR1 as ENHRY and CDR2 as SYGVKD. Trimming stripped 4 bases from V and 6 bases from J, with 7 bases between. The CDR3 loop reads CAISGGGEQYF. The CDR3 DNA follows: TGTGCCATCAGTGGTGGAGGCGAGCAGTACTTC.

This clone has more than one count but fewer than ten. The chain couples TRBV7-9 to TRBJ1-4, with 9 bases that match TRBD1. J was trimmed by 7 bases and V by 3 bases; bases with no gene match: 9. Germline assignment: CDR1 SEHNR and CDR2 FQNEAQ (reference sequence). This CDR3 is built from 16 residues. CDR3 nucleotide sequence: TGTGCCAGCAGCTTCGGACAGGGGAAGAAAGGTGAAAAACTGTTTTTT. It encodes CASSFGQGKKGEKLFF.

This clone was counted a few times. CDR3: CASSYRDTWSYEQYV. For the CDR3, the DNA is TGTGCCAGCAGCTATCGGGACACTTGGTCCTACGAGCAGTACGTC. The rearrangement links TRBV7-6 to TRBJ2-7; a weak D match, TRBD1 (6 bases). The CDR3 spans 15 residues. Trimming left V 4 bases short and J 1 base short, with 14 bases between. The germline gives CDR1 SGHVS, CDR2 FNYEAQ.

The rearrangement links TRBV28 to TRBJ1-2; no reliable D call. Germline values: CDR1 MDHEN, CDR2 SYDVKM. The V and J ends lost 3 bases and 8 bases respectively, with 7 bases between them. This CDR3 contains 11 residues. CDR3 DNA: TGTGCCAGCAGTTTCCCCAGAGGCTACACCTTC. It yields the protein CASSFPRGYTF.

This clone turned up a few times. The chain combines TRBV5-1 with TRBJ1-2; D is unclear. Trimming shortened V by 4 bases and J by 0 bases, and 4 bases separated the two germline ends. The CDR3 is 12 residues long. Looked up from germline, CDR1 is SGHRS and CDR2 is YFSETQ. This CDR3 reads CASSITNYGYTF. In DNA form, the CDR3 reads TGCGCCAGCAGCATTACTAACTATGGCTACACCTTC. Together with reference TRBV5-1 and TRBJ1-2, the CDR3 gives the full variable domain: KAGVTQTPRYLIKTRGQQVTLSCSPISGHRSVSWYQQTPGQGLQFLFEYFSETQRNKGNFPGRFSGRQFSNSRSEMNVSTLELGDSALYLCASSITNYGYTFGSGTRLTVV.

The chain uses TRBV5-1 and TRBJ2-1; D gene unclear. V lost 4 bases to trimming and J lost 8 bases, with 13 bases between them. Germline CDR1 reads SGHRS; CDR2 reads YFSETQ. The CDR3 is 13 residues long. The CDR3 nucleotides are TGCGCCAGCAGCAGCGAAGGTGGCCATGAGCAGTTCTTC. Its translation: CASSSEGGHEQFF.

The chain is built from TRBV5-1 and TRBJ2-3; a possible D gene is TRBD2 (7 bases). Germline V CDR1 and CDR2: SGHRS, YFSETQ. This CDR3 has 15 amino acids. V dropped 4 bases and J dropped 5 bases, with 17 bases sitting between them. The CDR3: CASSPPGASGDTQYF. In DNA, the CDR3 is TGCGCCAGCAGCCCACCGGGGGCTAGCGGAGATACGCAGTATTTT.

This clone was found a few times. The chain joins TRBV5-1 to TRBJ2-3; TRBD2 agrees at 12 bases. The CDR3 sequence is 16 residues long. J gave up 6 bases and V 2 bases, and 7 bases lay outside the gene matches. Germline values: CDR1 SGHRS, CDR2 YFSETQ. Here the CDR3 DNA reads TGCGCCAGCAGCTTACGGACTAGCGGGGCGGGGGATACGCAGTATTTT. Its translation is CASSLRTSGAGDTQYF.

This clone is deemed medium-sized. The V and J genes are TRBV4-3 and TRBJ2-7, with D possibly being TRBD2 (5 bases). Trimming shortened V by 5 bases and J by 9 bases, and 17 bases separated the two germline ends. CDR3 length equals 13 residues. The germline V gene has CDR1 LGHNA and CDR2 YSLEER. CDR3 sequence: CASSSIAYGGQYF. CDR3 nucleotides: TGCGCCAGCAGCTCGATAGCTTATGGAGGGCAGTACTTC.

The chain combines TRBV4-2 with TRBJ2-5, with 9 nucleotides matching TRBD2. Per the germline V gene, CDR1 is LGHNA and CDR2 is YNFKEQ. J was trimmed by 4 bases and V by 1 base; bases with no gene match: 7. This CDR3 comprises 16 residues. The CDR3 coding sequence is TGTGCCAGCAGCCAAGCTGCGGGACTAGCCCGAGAGACCCAGTACTTC. Residues: CASSQAAGLARETQYF.

This clone is a singleton in its sample. The chain couples TRBV6-5 to TRBJ2-5; TRBD2 aligns across 9 bases. The assigned J gene may be wrong: the sequence end matches TRBJ2-7 better. This CDR3 comprises 14 residues. CDR1 and CDR2 (germline): MNHEY, SVGAGI. Written as DNA, the CDR3 is TGTGCCAGCAGCCGTAGCGGGAGCTCCTACGAGCAGTACTTC. It specifies CASSRSGSSYEQYF.

This rearrangement joins TRBV18 to TRBJ2-6; TRBD1 might be the D (6 bases). The CDR3 extends over 15 amino acids. V dropped 6 bases and J dropped 4 bases, with 13 bases sitting between them. CDR1 KGHSH and CDR2 LQKENI come from the germline V gene. CDR3 in DNA: TGTGCCAGCTCGCCCACAGGGATAGGGGCCAACGTCCTGACTTTC. Amino acids: CASSPTGIGANVLTF. The complete variable domain, with remaining parts taken from reference TRBV18 and TRBJ2-6, reads NAGVMQNPRHLVRRRGQEARLRCSPMKGHSHVYWYRQLPEEGLKFMVYLQKENIIDESGMPKERFSAEFPKEGPSILRIQQVVRGDSAAYFCASSPTGIGANVLTFGAGSRLTVL.

This rearrangement joins TRBV5-4 to TRBJ1-1; 8 bases line up with TRBD1. Trimming at V came to 0 bases and at J to 5 bases, leaving 6 bases not matched to a gene. This CDR3 has 15 amino acids. Germline V CDR1 and CDR2: SGHNT, YYREEE (reference sequence). CDR3 bases: TGTGCCAGCAGCTTGGGGTCAGGGGGCCTGACTGAAGCTTTCTTT. Translating gives CASSLGSGGLTEAFF. Supplemented by reference TRBV5-4 and TRBJ1-1, the full variable domain reads ETGVTQSPTHLIKTRGQQVTLRCSSQSGHNTVSWYQQALGQGPQFIFQYYREEENGRGNFPPRFSGLQFPNYSSELNVNALELDDSALYLCASSLGSGGLTEAFFGQGTRLTVV.

V is TRBV6-5 and J is TRBJ2-4; TRBD1 matches 11 bases. V shed 6 bases and J 7 bases; nucleotides not matched to a gene: 5. The CDR3 is 14 residues long. CDR1 is MNHEY and CDR2 is SVGAGI in the germline V gene. CDR3 residues: CASSRDRGRNIQYF. For the CDR3, the DNA is TGTGCCAGCAGCCGGGACAGGGGGAGGAACATTCAGTACTTC.

The chain links TRBV19 to TRBJ2-3; 9 nucleotides align to TRBD1. V dropped 4 bases and J dropped 2; count of bases not matched to a gene: 4. The germline V gene has CDR1 LNHDA and CDR2 SQIVND (reference sequence). This CDR3 region has 15 residues. In DNA form, the CDR3 reads TGTGCCAGTAGTAGGAGGGACAGGGACACAGATACGCAGTATTTT. Translating gives CASSRRDRDTDTQYF. Using reference TRBV19 and TRBJ2-3 for the parts outside the CDR3, the full variable domain is DGGITQSPKYLFRKEGQNVTLSCEQNLNHDAMYWYRQDPGQGLRLIYYSQIVNDFQKGDIAEGYSVSREKKESFPLTVTSAQKNPTAFYLCASSRRDRDTDTQYFGPGTRLTVL.